The clone carrying this T cell receptor (beta chain) has more than one count but fewer than ten. Its target is not known. CDR3 size: 16 residues. Germline assignment: CDR1 KGHDR and CDR2 SFDVKD. The junction had 13 bases not matched to a gene; V was cut back by 4 bases and J by 8 bases. As it was prepared, the TCRbeta library received unique molecular identifiers. Each CDR3 protein is one row after TCRdb ran MiXCR on the PCR reads. The table records about 980,000 distinct CDR3 sequences, about 30% of them present only once. This record comes from a study of T-cell reconstitution after alpha-beta-depleted transplantation in children. Study results and caveats: High day-60 TCRbeta diversity in some patients came from surviving recipient T cells and thymic progenitors. Several hundred expanded graft clones reportedly gave rise to the alpha-beta T cells present about two months after transplant. At one year after transplant, newly produced T cells mostly accounted for T-cell counts and diversity.

The sample consisted of PBMCs, mostly from graft donor cells, taken 360 days after TCRalphabeta/CD19-depleted stem cell transplant. The chain employs TRBV24-1 and TRBJ2-1, with 7 positions matching TRBD1. The source of this sequence is a boy younger than two who had a stem cell transplant for SCID, so the T cells may come from the graft donor. In nucleotides, the CDR3 is TGTGCCACCAGTGAAACGACAGGGCTCCAATACCATGAGCAGTTCTTC. Translation: CATSETTGLQYHEQFF.